The rows below give T cell receptor beta chains drawn from one sample of a study of spatial heterogeneity in lung cancer. One entry per CDR3 protein results from TCRdb running MiXCR on the 5' RACE reads. The sample includes roughly 48,000 distinct CDR3 sequences, over 4.5% of them seen just once. Material: PBMCs, obtained at surgery. The receptors come from a male donor with early-stage non-small cell lung cancer. The CDR3 runs from the conserved cysteine through the conserved F or W. The D gene is left open where the match is weak. For some rows the clone size is stated as once, few or many, or as a class when expanded; others skip it.

len,v_gene,abundance,d_gene,j_gene,CDR3aa,CDR3nt
17,TRBV20-1,NA,NA,TRBJ2-3,CSARDMRWGAGTDTQYF,TGCAGTGCTAGAGATATGCGATGGGGGGCCGGCACAGATACGCAGTATTTT
14,TRBV7-3,NA,NA,TRBJ1-1,CASSLRSPGTEAFF,TGTGCCAGCAGCTTAAGATCCCCGGGCACTGAAGCTTTCTTT
16,TRBV21-1,many,NA,TRBJ2-4,CASSKEAGTGENIQYF,TGTGCCAGCAGCAAAGAGGCCGGGACAGGGGAAAACATTCAGTACTTC
15,TRBV10-2,many,TRBD1,TRBJ2-1,CASSQGAFTYNEQFF,TGCGCCAGCAGTCAGGGGGCGTTTACCTACAATGAGCAGTTCTTC
15,TRBV3-1,many,TRBD2,TRBJ2-1,CASSLGGGSRSEQFF,TGTGCCAGCAGCCTCGGTGGCGGGAGCCGGAGTGAGCAGTTCTTC
13,TRBV2,many,NA,TRBJ1-6,CASSENRASPLHF,TGTGCCAGCAGTGAAAACAGGGCCTCACCCCTCCACTTT
14,TRBV12-3/TRBV12-4,many,TRBD2,TRBJ2-1,CASKTSGSLNEQFF,TGTGCCAGCAAGACTAGCGGGAGTCTAAATGAGCAGTTCTTC
16,TRBV13,few,TRBD2,TRBJ2-1,CASSFEGLAGVNEQFF,TGTGCCAGCAGTTTCGAGGGACTAGCGGGAGTGAATGAGCAGTTCTTC
10,TRBV6-1,many,NA,TRBJ2-5,CAVGPETQYF,TGTGCTGTGGGCCCGGAGACCCAGTACTTC
15,TRBV28,NA,TRBD2,TRBJ2-1,CASDGGLADYNEQFF,TGTGCCAGCGATGGAGGACTAGCGGACTACAATGAGCAGTTCTTC
16,TRBV6-1,many,TRBD2,TRBJ2-1,CASSEQASGSSGEQFF,TGTGCCAGCAGTGAGCAGGCCAGCGGGAGTAGCGGTGAGCAGTTCTTC
16,TRBV7-2,many,NA,TRBJ1-3,CASSLPGGGSGNTIYF,TGTGCCAGCAGCCTTCCCGGAGGGGGCTCTGGAAACACCATATATTTT
16,TRBV30,many,NA,TRBJ2-2,CAWSASVRGNTGELFF,TGTGCCTGGAGTGCCTCGGTGCGGGGTAACACCGGGGAGCTGTTTTTT
16,TRBV12-3/TRBV12-4,many,TRBD2,TRBJ2-7,CASANRRGGRADEQYF,TGTGCCAGCGCCAACCGAAGAGGTGGGAGGGCCGACGAGCAGTACTTC
12,TRBV27,many,NA,TRBJ2-7,CASSLAGNRLYF,TGTGCCAGCAGTTTGGCAGGGAACCGTCTGTACTTC
11,TRBV20-1,many,NA,TRBJ2-1,CSAGNYNEQFF,TGCAGTGCGGGTAACTACAATGAGCAGTTCTTC
17,TRBV9,NA,TRBD2,TRBJ2-1,CASSPRGTSGTYNEQFF,TGTGCCAGCAGCCCCCGAGGGACTAGCGGGACCTACAATGAGCAGTTCTTC
15,TRBV24-1,many,NA,TRBJ1-2,CATSPTGGHDYGYTF,TGTGCCACCTCCCCGACAGGAGGGCATGACTATGGCTACACCTTC
13,TRBV6-5,NA,NA,TRBJ2-7,CASSYYASGEQYF,TGTGCCAGCAGTTATTACGCTAGTGGCGAGCAGTACTTC
16,TRBV5-1,NA,NA,TRBJ2-5,CASSYGNRAPGETQYF,TGCGCCAGCAGCTACGGGAACAGGGCCCCTGGAGAGACCCAGTACTTC